The subject of this entry is one T cell receptor (beta chain). The sample originates from a study of blood T cell repertoires in COVID-19. Per the study methods: Amplifying reference gene primers gave estimates of nucleated cell counts. Produced via immunoSEQ multiplex PCR; TCRdb's table is partial and in-frame only. The V and J calls and clone size were taken over from that table, and D and trimming were inferred from the DNA. The table includes about 20,000 clones, 85% to 90% detected once. The sequence derives from a human donor in a cohort sampled during active COVID-19. The specimen was peripheral blood.

The CDR3 region is CASSAGQGGAYEQYF. The CDR3 nucleotides are TGTGCCAGCAGCGCGGGACAGGGGGGGGCCTACGAGCAGTACTTC. The V call is TRBV9, the J call TRBJ2-7, with 11 nucleotides matching TRBD1. CDR1 is SGDLS, CDR2 YYNGEE, per germline. CDR3 length: 15 residues. After removal of 3 bases from V and 2 bases from J, the junction contained 4 bases not matched to a gene.